This T cell receptor beta chain was captured in a study of long-term antiretroviral therapy in people with HIV. The junction had 12 bases not matched to a gene; V was cut back by 1 base and J by 3 bases. The CDR3 runs to 17 residues. Germline-derived CDR1 and CDR2 are LNHDA and SQIVND (reference sequence). As for this clone: Its antigen is undetermined.

Amounts of roughly 0.85-10 million cryopreserved PBMC were held in the samples before DNA extraction. Overall study results and limits: The study collected no data on ART adherence, viral resistance or therapy changes. Clonal expansions arising prior to ART prevailed in the repertoire at every time point.

Version v3.0 of the immunoSEQ assay ran at survey level. Measured with immunoSEQ multiplex PCR; TCRdb has only the in-frame clones, and not every one. The data hold fewer than 45,000 clones, with 82% observed a single time. The chain couples TRBV19 to TRBJ2-7; 7 positions agree with TRBD1. The receptor's source is a man between 18 and 35 years old with HIV. The source was unsorted PBMCs, collected 0.3 years after starting antiretroviral therapy. The CDR3 loop reads CASSIVSHRGHYYEQYF. The CDR3 DNA follows: TGTGCCAGTAGTATAGTATCCCACAGGGGCCACTACTACGAGCAGTACTTC.